Below, 20 T cell receptor beta chains from the same sample are listed, as sequenced in a study of blood T cell repertoires in COVID-19. Method: immunoSEQ multiplex PCR; TCRdb's copy keeps in-frame clones and lacks some. The sample holds about 220,000 clones, around 84% seen once. Sequencing was carried out using PBMCs or T cells enriched from blood (not recorded which). These receptors were taken from a woman between 40 and 50 years old who had recovered from COVID-19.

The rearrangement joins TRBV29-1 to TRBJ2-3, with TRBD1 matching 7 bases. After removal of 4 bases from V and 4 bases from J, the junction contained 5 bases not matched to a gene. Germline CDR1 SQVTM, CDR2 ANQGSEA. This CDR3 has 13 amino acids. This CDR3 is CSVVRQGSDTQYF. The DNA for the CDR3 is TGCAGCGTTGTTAGACAGGGTTCAGATACGCAGTATTTT.

The chain employs TRBV6-5 and TRBJ2-7, with D perhaps matching TRBD2 (5 bases). Germline CDR1 reads MNHEY; CDR2 reads SVGAGI. CDR3 length: 12 amino acids. V was trimmed by 4 bases and J by 6 bases, leaving 10 bases between them. The CDR3 here is CASSFGGSEQYF. The CDR3 region has the DNA TGTGCCAGCAGTTTCGGTGGGAGCGAGCAGTACTTC.

The chain couples TRBV6-5 to TRBJ1-3; D call uncertain. This CDR3 contains 14 residues. Trimming left V 3 bases short and J 0 bases short, with 6 bases between. Per the germline V gene, CDR1 is MNHEY and CDR2 is SVGAGI. CDR3 region: CASSYRGSGNTIYF. The CDR3 DNA reads as TGTGCCAGCAGTTATCGGGGCTCTGGAAACACCATATATTTT.

J is TRBJ2-2 and V is TRBV29-1; D unresolved. The CDR3 has 14 residues. The V gene's germline CDR1 is SQVTM and CDR2 ANQGSEA. Trimming took 6 bases from V and 1 from J, leaving 12 bases between them. CDR3 sequence (DNA): TGCAGCGTAATCAGTCAGCGGAACACCGGGGAGCTGTTTTTT. This gives the protein CSVISQRNTGELFF.

This chain links TRBV4-1 with TRBJ1-2; TRBD1 matches at 8 bases. This CDR3 spans 15 amino acids. With 0 bases clipped from V and 5 bases from J, the junction kept 5 bases outside the gene matches. Germline loops: CDR1 MGHRA, CDR2 YSYEKL. The CDR3: CASSQDRGDRYGYTF. CDR3 coding DNA: TGCGCCAGCAGCCAAGATCGGGGGGACAGGTATGGCTACACCTTC.

The chain employs TRBV4-1 and TRBJ1-4; possible D gene TRBD1, 6 bases. The CDR3 has 14 amino acids. V lost 1 base and J lost 8, with 11 bases in between. The germline CDR1 and CDR2 sequences are MGHRA and YSYEKL. The CDR3 sequence: CASSQAPGEEKLFF. The CDR3 DNA follows: TGCGCCAGCAGCCAAGCCCCAGGGGAGGAAAAACTGTTTTTT.

V and J are TRBV20-1 and TRBJ2-1; perhaps TRBD1 as D (5 bases). The CDR3 length is 16 residues. Trimming shortened V by 3 bases and J by 0 bases, and 15 bases separated the two germline ends. CDR1 is DFQATT and CDR2 is SNEGSKA in the germline V gene (reference sequence). The CDR3 reads CSASLNGASSYNEQFF. CDR3 bases: TGCAGTGCTAGTTTGAATGGGGCTAGCTCCTACAATGAGCAGTTCTTC.

The CDR3 is CASSLMRGLTEAFF. CDR3 coding DNA: TGCGCCAGCAGCTTGATGCGGGGACTCACTGAAGCTTTCTTT. V and J are TRBV5-1 and TRBJ1-1, with a tentative D call TRBD1 (5 bases). V was clipped by 1 base and J by 4 bases, with 11 bases between them. The germline CDR1 and CDR2 sequences are SGHRS and YFSETQ. The CDR3 loop spans 14 amino acids.

The CDR3, as DNA: TGTGCCAGCAGTCAATACCGGGGGGCCTACGAGCAGTACTTC. Protein sequence: CASSQYRGAYEQYF. V gene TRBV28 combines with J gene TRBJ2-7, with TRBD2 identical over 7 bases. The CDR3 is 14 residues long. The trim removed 5 bases at V and 2 bases at J, leaving 6 bases unmatched. Germline-derived CDR1 and CDR2 are MDHEN and SYDVKM.

The rearrangement joins TRBV6-2 or TRBV6-3 to TRBJ2-7, with 9 bases lining up with TRBD2. This CDR3 is built from 18 residues. Germline CDR1 MNHEY, CDR2 SVGEGT. V shed 2 bases, J shed 0 bases, and the junction held 11 bases outside the gene matches. The CDR3 sequence is CASSYPTSGKSSSYEQYV. CDR3 DNA sequence: TGTGCCAGCAGTTACCCGACTAGCGGTAAGTCCTCCTCCTACGAGCAGTACGTC.

This chain connects TRBV7-8 to TRBJ1-2; the match to TRBD1 covers 8 bases. Germline assignment: CDR1 SGHVS and CDR2 FQNEAQ. This CDR3 has 16 amino acids. The junction had 10 bases not matched to a gene; V was cut back by 5 bases and J by 2 bases. CDR3 coding DNA: TGTGCCAGCAGCCAAACTTACCAGGGGGCGAACTATGGCTACACCTTC. Amino acids: CASSQTYQGANYGYTF.

The chain employs TRBV3-1 (or the pseudogene TRBV3-2) and TRBJ1-1; 7 nucleotides match TRBD1. The CDR3 sequence is 16 residues long. From germline, CDR1 is LGHDT and CDR2 YNNKEL (reference sequence). With 4 bases clipped from V and 5 bases from J, the junction kept 13 bases outside the gene matches. CDR3 DNA sequence: TGTGCCAGCAGCCGACCAAAGAACAGGGGTTGGACTGAAGCTTTCTTT. Residues: CASSRPKNRGWTEAFF.

V and J are TRBV19 and TRBJ2-1; the match to TRBD2 covers 7 bases. Per germline, CDR1 LNHDA and CDR2 SQIVND (reference sequence). The CDR3 runs 13 residues. The ends lost 7 bases at V and 5 bases at J; junction bases unmatched: 5. CDR3 in amino acids: CASIRAGDNEQFF. The CDR3 coding sequence is TGTGCCAGTATACGGGCGGGGGACAATGAGCAGTTCTTC.

The V call is TRBV6-1, the J call TRBJ2-6; D call uncertain. Germline V CDR1 and CDR2: MNHNS, SASEGT. V was shortened by 0 bases and J by 1 base, with 4 bases between the two germline ends. This CDR3 has 15 residues. The CDR3 DNA is TGTGCCAGCAGTGAAGCCCGGTCTGGGGCCAACGTCCTGACTTTC. Translated: CASSEARSGANVLTF.

CDR3 amino acids: CASSARTVGGLLFF. The CDR3 nucleotides read TGTGCCAGCAGTGCCCGGACAGTCGGGGGGTTACTGTTTTTT. This chain uses TRBV2 with TRBJ1-4; possibly TRBD1 for D (6 bases). Germline V gene sequence: CDR1 SNHLY, CDR2 FYNNEI. Deletions cut 4 bases from V and 13 bases from J, with 19 bases between. CDR3 size: 14 residues.

The V call is TRBV11-3, the J call TRBJ2-3; D unclear. The CDR3 contains 18 residues. Trimming took 4 bases from V and 2 from J, leaving 22 bases between them. Germline V gene data show CDR1 as SGHNT and CDR2 as YENEEA. The CDR3 region has the DNA TGTGCCAGCAGCTCGGTCCGGGTCGGCAGCCCAAACACAGATACGCAGTATTTT. This codes for CASSSVRVGSPNTDTQYF.

The sample holds one count of this clone. This chain uses TRBV7-9 with TRBJ2-1; 8 positions match TRBD2. Germline CDR1 is SEHNR and CDR2 is FQNEAQ (reference sequence). V lost 0 bases to trimming and J lost 5 bases; unmatched junction nucleotides: 3. This CDR3 comprises 15 residues. The CDR3 region has the DNA TGTGCCAGCAGCTTAGCCCTAGCGGGCAACAATGAGCAGTTCTTC. It yields the protein CASSLALAGNNEQFF.

The V and J genes are TRBV19 and TRBJ1-5; D is unresolved. Germline CDR1 reads LNHDA; CDR2 reads SQIVND (reference sequence). The CDR3 sequence is 18 residues long. Deletions cut 6 bases from V and 0 bases from J, with 21 bases between. The CDR3 here is CASSPGFREAYSNQPQHF. DNA for the CDR3: TGTGCCAGTAGCCCCGGGTTTAGAGAGGCCTATAGCAATCAGCCCCAGCATTTT.

The CDR3 nucleotides read TGTGCCAGTACACTGGACAGGGGGTTCTACGAGCAGTACTTC. Protein product: CASTLDRGFYEQYF. This chain joins TRBV18 and TRBJ2-7, with TRBD1 matching 10 bases. Trimming cost V 9 bases and J 3 bases; bases outside gene matches: 8. This CDR3 is 14 amino acids long. CDR1 KGHSH and CDR2 LQKENI come from the germline V gene.

This chain joins TRBV7-9 and TRBJ1-2; TRBD1 aligns across 8 bases. V lost 5 bases and J lost 2; bases outside the gene matches: 13. The CDR3 runs to 17 residues. Germline assignment: CDR1 SEHNR and CDR2 FQNEAQ (reference sequence). CDR3: CASSQGTGPSLNYGYTF. The CDR3 DNA follows: TGTGCCAGCAGCCAAGGGACAGGACCGTCCCTCAACTATGGCTACACCTTC.